This TCR beta chain was sequenced in a study of Graves' ophthalmopathy and Graves' hyperthyroidism. For repertoire sequencing, the TCR beta CDR3 regions were amplified from RNA transcripts. Second-round multiplex PCR came after first-round RT-PCR with HTBI primers. TCRdb re-analysed the multiplex PCR reads in MiXCR, keeping a single row per CDR3 protein. This sample carries roughly 500,000 distinct CDR3 sequences, roughly 14% of them seen once, and the ten largest clones take about a tenth. This clonotype was observed many times. Antigen unknown. Germline loops: CDR1 MGHDK, CDR2 SYGVNS. The CDR3 runs to 14 residues. The germline V and J ends were trimmed by 2 bases and 7 bases, with 12 bases remaining between them. Study conclusions and caveats: For separating ophthalmopathy from stable hyperthyroidism, a 13-signature model gave almost 90% sensitivity and approximately 76% specificity. Most expanded thyroid clonotypes above 0.001 frequency also appeared in blood.

This chain links TRBV25-1 with TRBJ1-5, with D hard to call. Sequenced sample: blood. The sequence came from a woman in her thirties with Graves' ophthalmopathy. In DNA, the CDR3 is TGTGCCAGCAGTGAAGCGGGCGAGTGGCAGCCCCAGCATTTT. It translates to CASSEAGEWQPQHF. The full variable domain, completed using reference TRBV25-1 and TRBJ1-5, is EADIYQTPRYLVIGTGKKITLECSQTMGHDKMYWYQQDPGMELHLIHYSYGVNSTEKGDLSSESTVSRIRTEHFPLTLESARPSHTSQYLCASSEAGEWQPQHFGDGTRLSIL.